This T cell receptor beta chain was recorded in a study of cytomegalovirus exposure and HLA in healthy donors. The study's findings and limits: Presence/absence results assume similar sequencing depth per donor, which may not hold. Prior analysis indicated that the majority of TCR beta V segments exhibited productivity approximately 87% or approximately 30% of the time. In a later analysis, parvovirus B19, influenza, CMV and Epstein-Barr virus appeared linked to several top co-occurrence clusters.

On this clone itself: Its antigen is not known.

It was with 60 Vbeta and 13 Jbeta primers that the PCR ran. As processed by the authors: An analysis performed later counted roughly 79 million unique TCR beta chains (around 11 million of them shared). Generated by immunoSEQ multiplex PCR, the TCRdb table keeps only in-frame clones and is missing some. Clone size and V and J calls were adopted from that table, with D and trimming inferred from the DNA. This sample has about 140,000 clones; roughly 77% occur once, and the top ten carry 3.1%. V dropped 2 bases and J dropped 0 bases, with 5 bases sitting between them. Per the germline V gene, CDR1 is MDHEN and CDR2 is SYDVKM. The CDR3 spans 14 residues.

Material for sequencing was PBMCs. This TCR was sampled from a female donor in good health and CMV-seronegative. The chain joins TRBV28 to TRBJ1-3; D may be TRBD1 (5 bases). CDR3 DNA: TGTGCCAGCAGTTTACAGGGCTCTGGAAACACCATATATTTT. This codes for CASSLQGSGNTIYF.